One sample yielded the 15 T cell receptor beta chains listed below, sequenced in a study of blood T cell repertoires in COVID-19. Sequenced by immunoSEQ multiplex PCR; TCRdb stores in-frame clones only, minus some. The top ten clones hold 8.9% of a sample with 250,000 or so clones, about 79% of them seen once. Sequenced input: peripheral blood. Receptors were obtained from a man aged 80 or over with acute or convalescent COVID-19.

The chain has TRBV5-1 and TRBJ1-1; no clear D. The CDR3 consists of 13 residues. Trimming pared 0 bases from V and 4 bases from J, leaving 7 bases between. Germline V gene sequence: CDR1 SGHRS, CDR2 YFSETQ. The DNA for the CDR3 is TGCGCCAGCAGCTTGGATTTGGCCACTGAAGCTTTCTTT. This gives the protein CASSLDLATEAFF.

The chain employs TRBV2 and TRBJ1-2; D unclear. There are 14 residues in the CDR3. Germline V lookup: CDR1 SNHLY, CDR2 FYNNEI. V was clipped by 4 bases and J by 10 bases, with 19 bases between them. CDR3 sequence (DNA): TGTGCCAGCAGTGTCCAAGCACAGACAAACACCTACACCTTC. Encoded protein: CASSVQAQTNTYTF.

This clone was seen a handful of times. The chain has TRBV13 and TRBJ1-2; a weak D match, TRBD1 (5 bases). The CDR3 has 14 residues. In germline, CDR1 is PRHDT, CDR2 FYEKMQ (reference sequence). The V gene lost 5 bases and the J gene lost 4 bases, with 14 bases spanning the gap. CDR3 DNA sequence: TGTGCCAGCAGCCCCAGACAGTTCTTCTATGGCTACACCTTC. Amino acids: CASSPRQFFYGYTF.

Concerning this clone itself: One junction end does not reproduce the germline sequence, and a read error may be involved. V usage is TRBV7-2 and J usage is TRBJ1-1; a weak D match, TRBD1 (6 bases). The CDR3 runs to 13 residues. The germline V gene has CDR1 SGHTA and CDR2 FQGNSA. CDR3 sequence (DNA): TGTGCCAACAGCTTAGAGGGCAGGGGTCGAGCTTTCTTT. As protein: CANSLEGRGRAFF.

This chain joins TRBV3-1 (or the pseudogene TRBV3-2) and TRBJ1-6; no firm D call. This CDR3 spans 14 amino acids. Germline CDR1 and CDR2: LGHDT and YNNKEL (reference sequence). V gave up 2 bases and J gave up 10 bases, with 12 bases separating them. CDR3 in amino acids: CASSQLAAGSPLHF. The CDR3 nucleotides are TGTGCCAGCAGCCAACTAGCAGCAGGATCACCCCTCCACTTT.

This chain connects TRBV6-5 to TRBJ1-1; D might be TRBD1 (6 bases). This CDR3 spans 13 amino acids. Trimming stripped 10 bases from V and 0 bases from J, with 12 bases between. Germline values: CDR1 MNHEY, CDR2 SVGAGI. CDR3 in DNA: TGTGCCACCGAGGGACACCTGAACACTGAAGCTTTCTTT. Translation: CATEGHLNTEAFF.

This sequence joins TRBV5-4 and TRBJ2-2, with 7 bases aligning to TRBD1. The V gene's germline CDR1 is SGHNT and CDR2 YYREEE (reference sequence). CDR3 length: 14 residues. After removal of 0 bases from V and 5 bases from J, the junction contained 1 base not matched to a gene. CDR3 in DNA: TGTGCCAGCAGCTTGGCGGGACAGACCGGGGAGCTGTTTTTT. This gives the protein CASSLAGQTGELFF.

This clone occurred a few times. This chain links TRBV18 with TRBJ2-7, with 12 bases aligning to TRBD2. J lost 4 bases, V lost 6 bases, and 10 bases had no gene match. CDR3 length: 16 residues. Germline assignment: CDR1 KGHSH and CDR2 LQKENI. Here the CDR3 DNA reads TGTGCCAGCTCTCCCCGAGGACTAGCGGGACCTTACGAGCAGTACTTC. This codes for CASSPRGLAGPYEQYF.

The V call is TRBV3-1 (or the pseudogene TRBV3-2), the J call TRBJ2-7; D unresolved. The CDR3 contains 15 residues. V lost 0 bases and J 3 bases, leaving 12 bases between the germline ends. Per the germline V gene, CDR1 is LGHDT and CDR2 is YNNKEL (reference sequence). The CDR3 sequence: CASSQEIRLIYEQYF. The CDR3 coding sequence is TGTGCCAGCAGCCAAGAAATCAGGCTCATCTACGAGCAGTACTTC.

This sequence joins TRBV14 and TRBJ1-3; D may be TRBD1 (6 bases). The length of the CDR3 is 17 residues. The V gene lost 2 bases and the J gene lost 0 bases, with 14 bases spanning the gap. Germline CDR1 reads SGHDN; CDR2 reads FVKESK. The CDR3 is CASSQSSRQASGNTIYF. CDR3 coding DNA: TGTGCCAGCAGCCAATCGAGCCGACAGGCCTCTGGAAACACCATATATTTT.

The V gene is TRBV19, the J gene TRBJ2-3; D is undetermined. CDR3 length: 14 amino acids. Germline V gene lookup returns CDR1 LNHDA and CDR2 SQIVND (reference sequence). Trimming left V 7 bases short and J 1 base short, with 12 bases between. CDR3 sequence (DNA): TGTGCCAGTAAGAGTGAGGTGCGCACAGATACGCAGTATTTT. Translation: CASKSEVRTDTQYF. The full variable domain, completed using reference TRBV19 and TRBJ2-3, is DGGITQSPKYLFRKEGQNVTLSCEQNLNHDAMYWYRQDPGQGLRLIYYSQIVNDFQKGDIAEGYSVSREKKESFPLTVTSAQKNPTAFYLCASKSEVRTDTQYFGPGTRLTVL.

This clone turned up a few times. The chain combines TRBV5-6 with TRBJ1-2; unclear D gene. Trimming cost V 9 bases and J 4 bases, with 16 bases left between them. This CDR3 region has 13 residues. Germline V lookup: CDR1 SGHDT, CDR2 YYEEEE. The CDR3 loop is CATLKAGAYGYTF. CDR3 nucleotide sequence: TGTGCCACCCTCAAAGCTGGAGCCTATGGCTACACCTTC.

The chain uses TRBV7-9 and TRBJ1-3; D is undetermined. Trimming removed 11 bases from V and 0 bases from J, with 14 bases in between. CDR1 and CDR2 (germline): SEHNR, FQNEAQ (reference sequence). This CDR3 contains 14 residues. CDR3 nucleotides: TGTGCCTATAGAGGTGGCAGCTCTGGAAACACCATATATTTT. Translating gives CAYRGGSSGNTIYF.

The chain employs TRBV24-1 and TRBJ1-3; D perhaps matches TRBD1 (6 bases). V was clipped by 4 bases and J by 0 bases, with 15 bases between them. This CDR3 contains 17 residues. Per the germline V gene, CDR1 is KGHDR and CDR2 is SFDVKD. CDR3 sequence (DNA): TGTGCCACCAGTGACCTGCGCGACAGGAGCTCTGGAAACACCATATATTTT. This codes for CATSDLRDRSSGNTIYF.

This clone was recorded once. The chain carries TRBV18 and TRBJ1-3; D gene uncertain. CDR1 and CDR2 from the germline V gene are KGHSH and LQKENI. The CDR3 extends over 17 amino acids. Trimming took off 2 bases at V and 0 bases at J, with 14 bases between the two ends. CDR3 amino acids: CASSPSLAASSGNTIYF. CDR3 sequence (DNA): TGTGCCAGCTCACCATCGTTGGCGGCCAGCTCTGGAAACACCATATATTTT.